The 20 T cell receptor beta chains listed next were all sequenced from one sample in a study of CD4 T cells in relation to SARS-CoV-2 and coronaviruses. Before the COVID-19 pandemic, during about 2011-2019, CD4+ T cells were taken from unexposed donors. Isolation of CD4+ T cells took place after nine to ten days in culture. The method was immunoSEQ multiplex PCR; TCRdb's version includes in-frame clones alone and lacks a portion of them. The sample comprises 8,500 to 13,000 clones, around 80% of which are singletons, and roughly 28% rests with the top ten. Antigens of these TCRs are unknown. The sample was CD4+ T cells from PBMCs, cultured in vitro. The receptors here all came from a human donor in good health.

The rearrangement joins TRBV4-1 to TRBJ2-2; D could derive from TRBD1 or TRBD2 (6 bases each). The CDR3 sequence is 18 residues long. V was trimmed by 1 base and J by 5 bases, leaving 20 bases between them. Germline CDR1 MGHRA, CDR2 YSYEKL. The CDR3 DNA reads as TGCGCCAGCAGCCAAGGAATGTTGGGGGGCCCAAGGACCGGGGAGCTGTTTTTT. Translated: CASSQGMLGGPRTGELFF.

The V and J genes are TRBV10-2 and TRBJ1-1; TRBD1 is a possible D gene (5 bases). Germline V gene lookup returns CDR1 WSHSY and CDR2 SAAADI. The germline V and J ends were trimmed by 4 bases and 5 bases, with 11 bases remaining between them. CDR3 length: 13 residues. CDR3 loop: CASSVGESTEAFF. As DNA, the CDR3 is TGCGCCAGCAGTGTGGGGGAGAGTACTGAAGCTTTCTTT.

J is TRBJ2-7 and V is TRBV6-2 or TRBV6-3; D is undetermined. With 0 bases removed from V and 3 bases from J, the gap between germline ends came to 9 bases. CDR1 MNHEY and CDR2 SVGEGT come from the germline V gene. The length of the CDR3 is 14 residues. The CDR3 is CASSYSARYYEQYF. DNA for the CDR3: TGTGCCAGCAGTTACTCGGCTCGCTACTACGAGCAGTACTTC.

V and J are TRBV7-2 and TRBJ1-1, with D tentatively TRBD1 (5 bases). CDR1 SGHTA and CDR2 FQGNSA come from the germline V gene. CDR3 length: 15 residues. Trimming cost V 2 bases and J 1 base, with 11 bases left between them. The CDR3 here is CASSLSTTGNTEAFF. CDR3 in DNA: TGTGCCAGCAGCTTATCAACTACAGGGAACACTGAAGCTTTCTTT.

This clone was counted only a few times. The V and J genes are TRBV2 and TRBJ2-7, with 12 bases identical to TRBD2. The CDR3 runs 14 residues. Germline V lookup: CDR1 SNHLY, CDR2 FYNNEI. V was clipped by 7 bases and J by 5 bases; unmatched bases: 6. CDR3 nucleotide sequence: TGTGCCAGCACCCTAGCGGGGGGGCTCAACGAGCAGTACTTC. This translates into CASTLAGGLNEQYF.

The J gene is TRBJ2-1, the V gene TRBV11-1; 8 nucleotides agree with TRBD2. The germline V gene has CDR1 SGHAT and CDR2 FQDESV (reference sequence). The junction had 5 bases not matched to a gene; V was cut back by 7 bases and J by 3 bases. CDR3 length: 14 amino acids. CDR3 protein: CASTGLASYNEQFF. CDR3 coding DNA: TGTGCCAGCACCGGACTAGCAAGCTACAATGAGCAGTTCTTC.

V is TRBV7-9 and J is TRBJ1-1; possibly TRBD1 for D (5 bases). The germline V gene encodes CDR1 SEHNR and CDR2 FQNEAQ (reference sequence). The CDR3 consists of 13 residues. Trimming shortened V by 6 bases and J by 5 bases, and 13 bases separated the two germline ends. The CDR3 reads CASSPTGVTEAFF. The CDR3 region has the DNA TGTGCCAGCAGTCCCACAGGCGTAACTGAAGCTTTCTTT. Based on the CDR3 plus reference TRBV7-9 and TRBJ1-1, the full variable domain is DTGVSQNPRHKITKRGQNVTFRCDPISEHNRLYWYRQTLGQGPEFLTYFQNEAQLEKSRLLSDRFSAERPKGSFSTLEIQRTEQGDSAMYLCASSPTGVTEAFFGQGTRLTVV.

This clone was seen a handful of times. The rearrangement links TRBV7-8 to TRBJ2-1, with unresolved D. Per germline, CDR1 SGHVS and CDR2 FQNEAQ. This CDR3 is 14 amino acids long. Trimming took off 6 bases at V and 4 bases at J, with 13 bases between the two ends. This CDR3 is CASSFSPGYNEQFF. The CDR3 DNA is TGTGCCAGCAGTTTCTCCCCAGGTTACAATGAGCAGTTCTTC.

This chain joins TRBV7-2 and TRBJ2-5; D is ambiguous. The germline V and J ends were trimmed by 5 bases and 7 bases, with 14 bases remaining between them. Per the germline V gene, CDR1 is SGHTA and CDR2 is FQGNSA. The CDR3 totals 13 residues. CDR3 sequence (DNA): TGTGCCAGCAGCCCCCCCAGTTCGAGGACCCAGTACTTC. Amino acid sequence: CASSPPSSRTQYF.

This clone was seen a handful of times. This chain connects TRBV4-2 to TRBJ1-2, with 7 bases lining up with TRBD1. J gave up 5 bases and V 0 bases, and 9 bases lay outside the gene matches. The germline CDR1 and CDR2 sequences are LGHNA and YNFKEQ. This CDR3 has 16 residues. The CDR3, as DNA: TGTGCCAGCAGCCAAGAACCGGGGACAGAGACGTATGGCTACACCTTC. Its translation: CASSQEPGTETYGYTF.

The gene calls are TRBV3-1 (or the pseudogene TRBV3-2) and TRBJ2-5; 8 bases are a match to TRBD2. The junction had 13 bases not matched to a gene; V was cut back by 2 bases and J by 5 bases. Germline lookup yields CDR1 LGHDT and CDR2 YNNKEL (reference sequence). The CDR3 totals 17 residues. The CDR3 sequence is CASSQPPAGTRWETQYF. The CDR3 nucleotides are TGTGCCAGCAGCCAACCCCCCGCCGGGACTAGATGGGAGACCCAGTACTTC.

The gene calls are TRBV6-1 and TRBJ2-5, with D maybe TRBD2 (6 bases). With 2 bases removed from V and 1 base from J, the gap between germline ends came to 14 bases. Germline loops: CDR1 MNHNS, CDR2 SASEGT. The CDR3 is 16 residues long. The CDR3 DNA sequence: TGTGCCAGCAGTGAATGGGGACTTATACTCCAAGAGACCCAGTACTTC. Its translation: CASSEWGLILQETQYF.

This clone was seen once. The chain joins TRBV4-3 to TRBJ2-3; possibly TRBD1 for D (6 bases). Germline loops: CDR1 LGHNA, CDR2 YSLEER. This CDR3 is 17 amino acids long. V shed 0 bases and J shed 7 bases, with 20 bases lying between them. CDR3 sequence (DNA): TGCGCCAGCAGCCAAGAGACCAGGGGAGTATTCCAAAATACGCAGTATTTT. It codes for CASSQETRGVFQNTQYF.

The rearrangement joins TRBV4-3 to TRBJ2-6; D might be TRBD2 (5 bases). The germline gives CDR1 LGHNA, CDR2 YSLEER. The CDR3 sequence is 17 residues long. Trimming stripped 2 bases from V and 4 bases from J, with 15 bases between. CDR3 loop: CASSQTSGESGANVLTF. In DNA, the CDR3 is TGCGCCAGCAGCCAAACGTCTGGGGAGTCAGGGGCCAACGTCCTGACTTTC.

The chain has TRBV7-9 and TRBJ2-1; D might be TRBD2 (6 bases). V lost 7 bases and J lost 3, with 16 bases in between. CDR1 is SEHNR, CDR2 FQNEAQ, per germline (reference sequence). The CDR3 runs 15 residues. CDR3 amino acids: CASTSPAGIYNEQFF. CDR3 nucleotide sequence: TGTGCCAGCACCTCCCCAGCGGGCATCTACAATGAGCAGTTCTTC.

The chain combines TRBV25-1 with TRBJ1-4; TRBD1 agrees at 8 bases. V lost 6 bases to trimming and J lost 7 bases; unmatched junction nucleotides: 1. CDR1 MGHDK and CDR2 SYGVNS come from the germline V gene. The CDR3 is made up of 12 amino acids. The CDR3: CASRQGGEKLFF. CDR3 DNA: TGTGCCAGCAGACAGGGGGGTGAAAAACTGTTTTTT.

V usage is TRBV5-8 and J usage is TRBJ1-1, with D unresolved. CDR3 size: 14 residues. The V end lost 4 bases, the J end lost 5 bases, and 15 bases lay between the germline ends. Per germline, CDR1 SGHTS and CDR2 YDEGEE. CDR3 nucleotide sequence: TGTGCCAGCAGCCCACTTCGGACTGGGACTGAAGCTTTCTTT. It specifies CASSPLRTGTEAFF.

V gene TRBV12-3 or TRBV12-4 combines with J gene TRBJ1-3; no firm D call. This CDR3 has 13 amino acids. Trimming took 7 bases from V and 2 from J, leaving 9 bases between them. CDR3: CASKTDPGNTIYF. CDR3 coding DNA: TGTGCCAGCAAAACGGACCCTGGAAACACCATATATTTT.

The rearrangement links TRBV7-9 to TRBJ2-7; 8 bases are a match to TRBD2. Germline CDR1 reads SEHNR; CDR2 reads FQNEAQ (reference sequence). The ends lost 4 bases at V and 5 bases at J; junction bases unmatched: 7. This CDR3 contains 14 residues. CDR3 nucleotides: TGTGCCAGCAGCTCGGGACTAGTGGGGGACGAGCAGTACTTC. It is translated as CASSSGLVGDEQYF. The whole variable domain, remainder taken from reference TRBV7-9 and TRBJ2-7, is DTGVSQNPRHKITKRGQNVTFRCDPISEHNRLYWYRQTLGQGPEFLTYFQNEAQLEKSRLLSDRFSAERPKGSFSTLEIQRTEQGDSAMYLCASSSGLVGDEQYFGPGTRLTVT.

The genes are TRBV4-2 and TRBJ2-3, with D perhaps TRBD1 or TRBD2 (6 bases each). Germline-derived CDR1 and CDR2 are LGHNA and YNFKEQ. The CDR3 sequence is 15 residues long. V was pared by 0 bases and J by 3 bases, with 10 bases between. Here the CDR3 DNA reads TGTGCCAGCAGCCAAGAGGGCGGGACAACAGATACGCAGTATTTT. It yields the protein CASSQEGGTTDTQYF.